The 19 T cell receptor beta chains presented below share a single source sample, sequenced in a study. TCRdb recomputed calls from the 5' RACE reads with MiXCR, one row per CDR3 protein. In the table there are about 9,100 distinct CDR3 sequences, over 55% of which are singletons. Specimen: tumor-infiltrating memory CD4+ T cells sorted from the breast tumor. The subset here: memory CD4+ T cells, CD4+CD45RO+CD25-. Receptor source: a female donor with breast cancer.

This clonotype was seen more than once but under ten times. The chain has TRBV12-3 or TRBV12-4 and TRBJ2-6; 7 positions agree with TRBD1. This CDR3 has 15 amino acids. With 2 bases clipped from V and 4 bases from J, the junction kept 2 bases outside the gene matches. In DNA, the CDR3 is TGTGCCAGCAGTTTAAGGGGGCCGGGGGCCAACGTCCTGACTTTC. Amino acid sequence: CASSLRGPGANVLTF.

The rearrangement joins TRBV20-1 to TRBJ2-2; D is undetermined. Germline CDR1 and CDR2: DFQATT and SNEGSKA (reference sequence). Between the trimmed V and J ends, which lost 0 bases and 1 base, there was a span of 9 bases. This CDR3 comprises 15 residues. The CDR3 region is CSARDRAGNTGELFF. The CDR3 DNA sequence: TGCAGTGCTAGAGATAGGGCAGGGAACACCGGGGAGCTGTTTTTT.

The chain joins TRBV4-2 to TRBJ1-4, with D perhaps TRBD1 (5 bases). The V end was cut by 0 bases, the J end by 10 bases, with 15 bases between. The CDR3 is 15 amino acids. Germline V gene lookup returns CDR1 LGHNA and CDR2 YNFKEQ. The CDR3: CASSQESGARGKLFF. The DNA of the CDR3 is TGTGCCAGCAGCCAAGAGTCCGGGGCCCGGGGAAAACTGTTTTTT.

The genes are TRBV10-3 and TRBJ1-1, with TRBD1 as a possible D gene (5 bases). This CDR3 contains 14 residues. V was cut by 0 bases and J by 4 bases, with 9 bases left in between. Germline assignment: CDR1 ENHRY and CDR2 SYGVKD. The CDR3: CAISESGAGTEAFF. The CDR3 DNA reads as TGTGCCATCAGTGAGTCAGGGGCAGGCACTGAAGCTTTCTTT.

The chain employs TRBV6-5 and TRBJ1-1; 9 nucleotides align to TRBD1. CDR1 and CDR2 from the germline V gene are MNHEY and SVGAGI. The CDR3 contains 13 residues. V shed 6 bases, J shed 8 bases, and the junction held 7 bases outside the gene matches. This CDR3 is CASSRPTGGEAFF. The DNA for the CDR3 is TGTGCCAGCAGCCGCCCCACAGGGGGCGAAGCTTTCTTT.

This chain connects TRBV6-2 or TRBV6-3 to TRBJ2-3; D not certain. The V end was cut by 10 bases, the J end by 4 bases, with 21 bases between. Germline CDR1 MNHEY, CDR2 SVGEGT. The CDR3 is 15 residues long. This chain's CDR3 is CATETLADRSDTQYF. In DNA, the CDR3 is TGTGCCACCGAGACGTTGGCGGATCGGTCAGATACGCAGTATTTT.

This clonotype was found a few times. The chain uses TRBV6-5 and TRBJ2-5; 8 bases agree with TRBD1. V was pared by 6 bases and J by 3 bases, with 12 bases of the junction left unmatched. The CDR3 runs 16 residues. Germline CDR1 and CDR2: MNHEY and SVGAGI. CDR3 residues: CASSSFRGRTEETQYF. The CDR3 bases are TGTGCCAGCAGCTCCTTCAGGGGGCGTACTGAAGAGACCCAGTACTTC.

Note on this clonotype: The junction departs from germline at one end; a sequencing error may be responsible. This sequence joins TRBV7-7 and TRBJ2-3; D is tentatively TRBD1 or TRBD2 (6 bases each). CDR1 is SSHAT and CDR2 is FNYEAQ in the germline V gene (reference sequence). The CDR3 spans 15 residues. The CDR3, as DNA: TGTGCTAGCAGCTTAGCGGCCACAGGGACAGATACGCAGTATTTT. It yields the protein CASSLAATGTDTQYF.

Concerning this clonotype: The junction does not match germline at one end; this may be a read error. V usage is TRBV9 and J usage is TRBJ2-2; perhaps TRBD1 as D (6 bases). Germline V gene data show CDR1 as SGDLS and CDR2 as YYNGEE. This CDR3 spans 16 amino acids. CDR3 DNA: TGTGCCAGCAGCGTTTGGACAGCCGAGAACATCGGGGAGCTGTTTTTT. Translation gives CASSVWTAENIGELFF.

This clonotype is a singleton in its sample. The chain uses TRBV12-3 or TRBV12-4 and TRBJ1-1; unclear D gene. This CDR3 has 13 amino acids. Written as DNA, the CDR3 is TGTGCTACTTCGACGGATGTGAGTACTGAAGCTTTCTTT. The encoded protein is CATSTDVSTEAFF.

The V gene is TRBV10-3, the J gene TRBJ2-1, with TRBD2 as a possible D gene (6 bases). Trimming pared 7 bases from V and 5 bases from J, leaving 18 bases between. This CDR3 is built from 15 residues. From germline, CDR1 is ENHRY and CDR2 SYGVKD. This CDR3 reads CAIMSRDSKDNEQFF. CDR3 DNA: TGTGCCATCATGAGCCGGGACTCCAAAGACAATGAGCAGTTCTTC.

The chain is built from TRBV20-1 and TRBJ2-2, with D uncertain. Per germline, CDR1 DFQATT and CDR2 SNEGSKA (reference sequence). The CDR3 runs to 16 residues. Trimming took 0 bases from V and 1 from J, leaving 12 bases between them. The chain's CDR3 is CSARDFRMGNTGELFF. The CDR3 nucleotides are TGCAGTGCTAGAGATTTCCGGATGGGGAACACCGGGGAGCTGTTTTTT.

This chain connects TRBV9 to TRBJ1-4, with TRBD1 as a possible D gene (6 bases). V was trimmed by 4 bases and J by 7 bases, leaving 14 bases between them. This CDR3 region has 14 residues. The germline gives CDR1 SGDLS, CDR2 YYNGEE. CDR3 sequence reads: CASSKRTDSEKLFF. As DNA, the CDR3 is TGTGCCAGCAGCAAAAGGACGGACAGTGAAAAACTGTTTTTT.

The chain links TRBV7-6 to TRBJ2-1; D remains unclear. The CDR3 has 13 residues. V lost 5 bases and J 10 bases, leaving 15 bases between the germline ends. CDR1 SGHVS and CDR2 FNYEAQ come from the germline V gene. CDR3: CASSEDRRTEQFF. The CDR3 nucleotides are TGTGCCAGCAGCGAAGACCGACGCACAGAGCAGTTCTTC.

V gene TRBV5-1 combines with J gene TRBJ2-1; weak D call: TRBD2 (6 bases). Germline CDR1 and CDR2: SGHRS and YFSETQ. The CDR3 loop spans 14 amino acids. Trimming removed 5 bases from V and 8 bases from J, with 17 bases in between. The chain's CDR3 is CASRNATRIYEQFF. The CDR3 DNA reads as TGCGCCAGCAGAAATGCGACTAGGATCTATGAGCAGTTCTTC.

The V call is TRBV12-3 or TRBV12-4, the J call TRBJ2-7, with D possibly being TRBD2 (5 bases). V was pared by 3 bases and J by 4 bases, with 7 bases between. The CDR3 covers 12 residues. CDR3 residues: CASSFGDYEQYF. CDR3 DNA sequence: TGTGCCAGCAGTTTCGGGGATTACGAGCAGTACTTC.

The chain combines TRBV24-1 with TRBJ2-7; D remains unclear. Germline V gene lookup returns CDR1 KGHDR and CDR2 SFDVKD. Trimming took 4 bases from V and 4 from J, leaving 13 bases between them. The CDR3 is made up of 14 amino acids. The CDR3 sequence is CATSDSDFPYEQYF. CDR3 DNA: TGTGCCACCAGTGACAGCGACTTCCCGTACGAGCAGTACTTC.

The V call is TRBV6-2 or TRBV6-3, the J call TRBJ2-7; possibly TRBD2 for D (5 bases). This CDR3 comprises 12 residues. The V end lost 7 bases, the J end lost 0 bases, and 7 bases lay between the germline ends. Germline V gene data show CDR1 as MNHEY and CDR2 as SVGEGT. CDR3 sequence reads: CASTGNSYEQYF. The CDR3 DNA follows: TGTGCCAGCACGGGGAACTCCTACGAGCAGTACTTC.

A remark on this clonotype: One end of the junction fails to match germline, which may point to a read error. The J gene is TRBJ2-1, the V gene TRBV6-1, with 9 bases identical to TRBD1. This CDR3 comprises 20 residues. Per the germline V gene, CDR1 is MNHNS and CDR2 is SASEGT. In nucleotides, the CDR3 is TGTGCCAGCAGTGGGCCTTTACAGGGGGCGAGCCCACGCTCCTACAATGAGCGGTTCTTC. Its translation: CASSGPLQGASPRSYNERFF.